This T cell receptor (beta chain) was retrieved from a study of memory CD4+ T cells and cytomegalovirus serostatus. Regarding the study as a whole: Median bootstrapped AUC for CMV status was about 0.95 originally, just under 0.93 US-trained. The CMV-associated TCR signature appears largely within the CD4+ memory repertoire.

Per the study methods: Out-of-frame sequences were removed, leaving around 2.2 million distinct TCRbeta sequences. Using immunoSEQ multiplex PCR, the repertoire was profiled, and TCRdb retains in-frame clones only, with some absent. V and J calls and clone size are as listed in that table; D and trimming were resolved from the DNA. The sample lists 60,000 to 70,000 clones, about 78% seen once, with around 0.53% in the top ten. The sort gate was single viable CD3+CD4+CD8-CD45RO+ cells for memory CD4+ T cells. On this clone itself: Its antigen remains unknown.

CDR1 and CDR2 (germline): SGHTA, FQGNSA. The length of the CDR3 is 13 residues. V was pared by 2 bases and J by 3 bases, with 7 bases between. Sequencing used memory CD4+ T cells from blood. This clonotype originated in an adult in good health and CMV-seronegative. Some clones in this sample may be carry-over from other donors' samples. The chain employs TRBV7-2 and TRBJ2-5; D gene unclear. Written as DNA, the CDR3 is TGTGCCAGCAGCTTAACCCAGGAAGAGACCCAGTACTTC. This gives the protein CASSLTQEETQYF.